This T cell receptor (beta chain) was captured in a study of blood T cell repertoires in COVID-19. Some clones are missing from TCRdb's copy, which holds only in-frame ones; the method was immunoSEQ multiplex PCR. The data hold about 58,000 clones, with more than 75% observed a single time. The sequence was obtained from a man aged 35 to 55 with active COVID-19. Material for sequencing was peripheral blood.

CDR3 sequence: CASSLAGTGSAQHF. The CDR3, as DNA: TGTGCCAGCAGCTTAGCGGGGACAGGATCGGCCCAGCATTTT. The chain recombines TRBV7-9 with TRBJ1-5; TRBD1 matches at 8 bases. J was trimmed by 11 bases and V by 0 bases; bases with no gene match: 6. Germline values: CDR1 SEHNR, CDR2 FQNEAQ (reference sequence). CDR3 length: 14 amino acids.